Listed below are T cell receptor beta chains from one sample, sequenced in a study of shared clonotypes between healthy human individuals. Here immunoSEQ multiplex PCR was the method, and the copy in TCRdb shows in-frame clones only, minus some. The sample holds 600,000 to 700,000 clones, around four fifths seen once. Sequenced: memory CD4+ T cells sorted from blood. The receptors were sampled from a woman aged 25 to 39 in good health. CDR3s include the opening cysteine and the closing phenylalanine or tryptophan. The order of the fields is V gene, J gene, clone size, D gene, CDR3 DNA, CDR3 protein. The D gene is left open where the match is weak. Size values are once, few and many counts, or a class for expanded clones, and some rows have none.

V: TRBV19; J: TRBJ1-5; size: -; D: -; DNA: TGTGCCAGTAGTATTCTAGATAATCAGCCCCAGCATTTT; CDR3: CASSILDNQPQHF
V: TRBV19; J: TRBJ2-5; size: -; D: TRBD1; DNA: TGTGCCAGTAGTATAGTGTTTACGAGACAGGGTAAAGAGACCCAGTACTTC; CDR3: CASSIVFTRQGKETQYF
V: TRBV4-2; J: TRBJ2-3; size: few; D: TRBD2; DNA: TGTGCCAGCAGCCAAAGATTGGGAGCGGGAACCACAGATACGCAGTATTTT; CDR3: CASSQRLGAGTTDTQYF
V: TRBV28; J: TRBJ1-5; size: once; D: TRBD1; DNA: TGTGCCAGCAGTCCTACCGGGACAGGGGGTAGTCAGCCCCAGCATTTT; CDR3: CASSPTGTGGSQPQHF
V: TRBV7-9; J: TRBJ2-5; size: -; D: -; DNA: TGTGCCAGCAGCCCCCTGGAGACCCAGTACTTC; CDR3: CASSPLETQYF
V: TRBV19; J: TRBJ1-5; size: -; D: -; DNA: TGTGCCAGTCAAGACACTCTCGGGCAGCCCCAGCATTTT; CDR3: CASQDTLGQPQHF
V: TRBV28; J: TRBJ2-7; size: -; D: -; DNA: TGTGCCAGCAGTTTCTTGGGCTACGAGCAGTACTTC; CDR3: CASSFLGYEQYF
V: TRBV27; J: TRBJ2-3; size: -; D: -; DNA: TGTGCCAGCAGTGACAGGTTTTCCAGCACAGATACGCAGTATTTT; CDR3: CASSDRFSSTDTQYF
V: TRBV7-3; J: TRBJ2-5; size: -; D: TRBD2; DNA: TGTGCCAGCAGCTTAAGCGGGACTAGCGGCGGACAAGAGACCCAGTACTTC; CDR3: CASSLSGTSGGQETQYF
V: TRBV21-1; J: TRBJ1-2; size: -; D: -; DNA: TGTGCCAGCAGCAAACAGGGTAACTATGGCTACACCTTC; CDR3: CASSKQGNYGYTF
V: TRBV5-1; J: TRBJ2-1; size: -; D: TRBD2; DNA: TGCGCCAGCAGGGGTAGCGGGGCAGTCTCCTACAATGAGCAGTTCTTC; CDR3: CASRGSGAVSYNEQFF
V: TRBV28; J: TRBJ1-1; size: -; D: -; DNA: TGTGCCAGCAGATCTATAGACCGACTGAATACTGAAGCTTTCTTT; CDR3: CASRSIDRLNTEAFF
V: TRBV5-1; J: TRBJ2-1; size: many; D: -; DNA: TGCGCCAGCAGCTCCGACACGAGCTCCTACAATGAGCAGTTCTTC; CDR3: CASSSDTSSYNEQFF
V: TRBV18; J: TRBJ2-2; size: -; D: TRBD1; DNA: TGTGCCAGCTCGGCTGGACAGGGGGTCACCGGGGAGCTGTTTTTT; CDR3: CASSAGQGVTGELFF
V: TRBV5-4; J: TRBJ1-2; size: -; D: TRBD1; DNA: TGTGCCAGCAGCTTGGCACCCCAGGGGGCGGTTGGCTACACCTTC; CDR3: CASSLAPQGAVGYTF
V: TRBV28; J: TRBJ1-2; size: -; D: -; DNA: TGTGCCAGCAGACACCAAATCCTAAAGACAGGAAGGAGGGGCTATGGCTACACCTTC; CDR3: CASRHQILKTGRRGYGYTF
V: TRBV5-1; J: TRBJ2-1; size: -; D: -; DNA: TGCGCCAGCAGCTGGAACAGGGCTTCCTACAATGAGCAGTTCTTC; CDR3: CASSWNRASYNEQFF
V: TRBV19; J: TRBJ2-3; size: -; D: -; DNA: TGTGCCAGTAGTATAGGGACGGGAAGCACAGATACGCAGTATTTT; CDR3: CASSIGTGSTDTQYF
V: TRBV5-1; J: TRBJ1-5; size: -; D: -; DNA: TGCGCCAGCAGCTTGGGGACTACAAGCAATCAGCCCCAGCATTTT; CDR3: CASSLGTTSNQPQHF
V: TRBV28; J: TRBJ1-4; size: -; D: -; DNA: TGTGCCAGCAGTCGACAGCTCGGGGAACTGTTTTTT; CDR3: CASSRQLGELFF
V: TRBV11-2; J: TRBJ2-3; size: -; D: TRBD2; DNA: TGTGCCAGCACGAGCGGGATCACAGATACGCAGTATTTT; CDR3: CASTSGITDTQYF
V: TRBV5-4; J: TRBJ1-1; size: -; D: TRBD1; DNA: TGTGCCAGCAGGGGACAGCACATGAACACTGAAGCTTTCTTT; CDR3: CASRGQHMNTEAFF
V: TRBV28; J: TRBJ1-3; size: -; D: -; DNA: TGTGCCAGCACCCTCCCTGGAGGACCGGCTGGAAACACCATATATTTT; CDR3: CASTLPGGPAGNTIYF
V: TRBV5-1; J: TRBJ2-1; size: -; D: TRBD2; DNA: TGCGCCAGCAGGACTAGCGGGAGTAGGGGCTCCTACAATGAGCAGTTCTTC; CDR3: CASRTSGSRGSYNEQFF
V: TRBV18; J: TRBJ2-7; size: -; D: TRBD2; DNA: TGTGCCAGCTCACCGACACCTTTGGCTAGCGGAGACGAGCAGTACTTC; CDR3: CASSPTPLASGDEQYF
V: TRBV28; J: TRBJ1-5; size: -; D: TRBD1; DNA: TGTGCCAGCAGTCAGGGACAGGGGCCCCTCTTGGCCCAGCATTTT; CDR3: CASSQGQGPLLAQHF
V: TRBV7-2; J: TRBJ2-1; size: few; D: -; DNA: TGTGCCAGCAGCTTAAGGTCGTCCAATGAGCAGTTCTTC; CDR3: CASSLRSSNEQFF
V: TRBV2; J: TRBJ1-5; size: -; D: -; DNA: TGTGCCACCCGGGCGGGGGGAGTAAGCAATCAGCCCCAGCATTTT; CDR3: CATRAGGVSNQPQHF
V: TRBV5-1; J: TRBJ1-2; size: -; D: TRBD1; DNA: TGCGCCAGCAGCTTCAACAGGGGAGGGAACTATGGCTACACCTTC; CDR3: CASSFNRGGNYGYTF
V: TRBV11-3; J: TRBJ2-1; size: -; D: -; DNA: TGTGCCAGCAGCTCCGAAAGTGGATACAATGAGCAGTTCTTC; CDR3: CASSSESGYNEQFF
V: TRBV2; J: TRBJ1-2; size: once; D: TRBD1; DNA: TGTGCCAGCAAGGGGAACAGGGGTGGCTACACCTTC; CDR3: CASKGNRGGYTF
V: TRBV6-5; J: TRBJ2-2; size: -; D: -; DNA: TGTGCCAGCACCCCGGGGACGGACACCGGGGAGCTGTTTTTT; CDR3: CASTPGTDTGELFF
V: TRBV28; J: TRBJ2-7; size: -; D: TRBD2; DNA: TGTGCCAGCAGTTTATTAGCGGGGGGAAGCGAGCAGTACTTC; CDR3: CASSLLAGGSEQYF
V: TRBV28; J: TRBJ1-2; size: -; D: TRBD1; DNA: TGTGCCAGCAGTACTCCGGGACAGAATGGCTACACCTTC; CDR3: CASSTPGQNGYTF
V: TRBV5-1; J: TRBJ2-7; size: few; D: TRBD1; DNA: TGCGCCAGCAGCGATAGGACAGGTAGCTCCTACGAGCAGTACTTC; CDR3: CASSDRTGSSYEQYF